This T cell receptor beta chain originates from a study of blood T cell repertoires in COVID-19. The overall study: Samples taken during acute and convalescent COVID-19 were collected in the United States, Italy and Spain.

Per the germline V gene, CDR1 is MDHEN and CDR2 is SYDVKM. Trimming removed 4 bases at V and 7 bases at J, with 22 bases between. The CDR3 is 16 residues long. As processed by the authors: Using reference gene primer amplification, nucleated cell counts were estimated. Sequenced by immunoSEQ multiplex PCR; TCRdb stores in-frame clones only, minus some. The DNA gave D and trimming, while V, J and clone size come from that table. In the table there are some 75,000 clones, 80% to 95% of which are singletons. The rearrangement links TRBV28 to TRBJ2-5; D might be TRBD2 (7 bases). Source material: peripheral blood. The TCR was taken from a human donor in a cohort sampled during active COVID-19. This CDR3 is CASSSRGAGAGGTQYF. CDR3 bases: TGTGCCAGCAGTTCCCGGGGGGCAGGCGCCGGGGGGACCCAGTACTTC. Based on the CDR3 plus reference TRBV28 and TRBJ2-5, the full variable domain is DVKVTQSSRYLVKRTGEKVFLECVQDMDHENMFWYRQDPGLGLRLIYFSYDVKMKEKGDIPEGYSVSREKKERFSLILESASTNQTSMYLCASSSRGAGAGGTQYFGPGTRLLVL.